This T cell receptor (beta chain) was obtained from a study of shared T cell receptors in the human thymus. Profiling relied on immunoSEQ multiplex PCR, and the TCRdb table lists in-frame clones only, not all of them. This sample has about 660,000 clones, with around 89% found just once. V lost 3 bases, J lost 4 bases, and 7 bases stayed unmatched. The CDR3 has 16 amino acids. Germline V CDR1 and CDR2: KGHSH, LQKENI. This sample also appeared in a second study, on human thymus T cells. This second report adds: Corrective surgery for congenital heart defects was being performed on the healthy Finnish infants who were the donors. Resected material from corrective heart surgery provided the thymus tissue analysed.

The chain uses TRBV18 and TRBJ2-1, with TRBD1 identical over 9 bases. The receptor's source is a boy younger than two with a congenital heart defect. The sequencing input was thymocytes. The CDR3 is CASSPSGTGSYNEQFF. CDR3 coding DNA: TGTGCCAGCTCACCCTCCGGGACAGGGTCGTACAATGAGCAGTTCTTC.